This paragraph reports one T cell receptor beta chain. The data were taken from a study of T cells in tuberculosis. Study observations and caveats: Some low-affinity tetramer-binding T cells may be absent from this sample.

This CDR3 contains 15 residues. Per germline, CDR1 LNHDA and CDR2 SQIVND (reference sequence). Trimming took off 3 bases at V and 5 bases at J, with 16 bases between the two ends. Thawed, overnight-rested PBMC were stained with GMM-loaded CD1B tetramer, viability dye and anti-CD3, then sorted. C32 glucose monomycolate from Rhodococcus equi was loaded onto the CD1B tetramers. Clones were sequenced by immunoSEQ multiplex PCR, and TCRdb holds only the in-frame ones, with some missing. The data hold around 60,000 clones, with around 81% observed a single time. This sequence was found in an adult woman with latent tuberculosis. The specimen sequenced was CD1b-GMM tetramer-negative cells sorted from PBMCs. The chain is built from TRBV19 and TRBJ2-5, with D tentatively TRBD2 (6 bases). The CDR3 bases are TGTGCCAGTAGTATCGACCGGACTACCCCGGAGACCCAGTACTTC. Encoded protein: CASSIDRTTPETQYF.